This T cell receptor (beta chain) was captured by sequencing in a study of CD4 and CD8 cells across lung adenocarcinoma regions. TCRdb passed the PCR reads through MiXCR, listing each CDR3 protein once. The sample carries tens of thousands of distinct CDR3 sequences, approximately 50% recorded once. Donors had localized lung adenocarcinoma, a non-small cell lung cancer. This clonotype has just one count. The germline V gene has CDR1 GTSNPN and CDR2 SVGIG (reference sequence). The CDR3 contains 15 residues. V was pared by 3 bases and J by 8 bases, with 22 bases between. The specimen was CD8+ T cells from the center of a lung tumor. The chain employs TRBV30 and TRBJ1-2, with D perhaps matching TRBD1 (6 bases). This TCR was recovered from a male donor with lung adenocarcinoma. The CD4 and CD8 labels of this study may be unreliable. CDR3 in amino acids: CAWRQGGGPFMGYTF. The CDR3 nucleotides are TGTGCCTGGAGGCAAGGAGGGGGGCCCTTCATGGGCTACACCTTC.